Below, 10 T cell receptor beta chains from the same sample are listed, as sequenced in a study of post-analysis software for immune sequencing data. General study points: TRBV5-6, TRBV5-1 and TRBV20-1 belonged to a set of about five TRBV segments that were more frequent in patients than controls.

Prepared TCR beta cDNA libraries contained unique molecular identifiers. TCRdb recomputed calls from the PCR reads with MiXCR, one row per CDR3 protein. The table has a few hundred thousand distinct CDR3 sequences, 34% seen once. Antigens for these TCRs are unknown. Sequenced sample: blood. The receptors come from a girl younger than 18 with multiple sclerosis.

This clonotype has more than one count but fewer than ten. The V and J genes are TRBV20-1 and TRBJ1-5; 8 nucleotides align to TRBD1. CDR3 length: 18 amino acids. Trimming cost V 3 bases and J 3 bases; bases outside gene matches: 16. From germline, CDR1 is DFQATT and CDR2 SNEGSKA (reference sequence). CDR3 DNA: TGCAGTGCTAGGCGAATCGGACAGGGATTTTTGGACAATCAGCCCCAGCATTTT. This translates into CSARRIGQGFLDNQPQHF.

This clonotype appeared a few times. The V and J genes are TRBV7-2 and TRBJ1-2; 7 bases match TRBD1. The CDR3 length is 14 residues. Unmatched junction bases numbered 9, after V lost 5 bases and J lost 6 bases. CDR1 SGHTA and CDR2 FQGNSA come from the germline V gene. The CDR3 region is CASSGNRGLDGYTF. The CDR3 region has the DNA TGTGCCAGCAGCGGTAACAGGGGTTTGGATGGCTACACCTTC. The full variable domain, rest sourced from reference TRBV7-2 and TRBJ1-2, is GAGVSQSPSNKVTEKGKDVELRCDPISGHTALYWYRQSLGQGLEFLIYFQGNSAPDKSGLPSDRFSAERTGGSVSTLTIQRTQQEDSAVYLCASSGNRGLDGYTFGSGTRLTVV.

This clonotype turned up a few times. The J gene is TRBJ2-3, the V gene TRBV6-5; D is uncertain. CDR1 is MNHEY, CDR2 SVGAGI, per germline. The CDR3 extends over 13 amino acids. The V gene lost 6 bases and the J gene lost 6 bases, with 13 bases spanning the gap. CDR3 amino acids: CASSDNSKDTQYF. Written as DNA, the CDR3 is TGTGCCAGCAGCGATAATAGCAAGGATACGCAGTATTTT.

The rearrangement uses TRBV20-1 and TRBJ1-1, with TRBD1 as a possible D gene (5 bases). V was clipped by 5 bases and J by 5 bases, with 18 bases between them. This CDR3 has 14 amino acids. Germline V lookup: CDR1 DFQATT, CDR2 SNEGSKA (reference sequence). In DNA form, the CDR3 reads TGCAGTGCTGGCAAGGGTGCCAGGGATACTGAAGCTTTCTTT. Translating it yields CSAGKGARDTEAFF.

This clonotype has a single count. The CDR3 sequence is CSHPGLAYNEQYF. The CDR3 DNA is TGCAGTCACCCGGGACTAGCTTACAATGAGCAGTACTTC. The chain joins TRBV20-1 to TRBJ2-7, with 9 bases matching TRBD2. The CDR3 contains 13 residues. V lost 8 bases and J lost 7; bases outside the gene matches: 12. CDR1 and CDR2 (germline): DFQATT, SNEGSKA (reference sequence).

Many counts were recorded for this clonotype. V usage is TRBV10-2 and J usage is TRBJ2-5; perhaps D is TRBD1 or TRBD2 (5 bases each). V shed 5 bases and J shed 1 base, with 11 bases lying between them. CDR1 and CDR2 from the germline V gene are WSHSY and SAAADI. The CDR3 runs 14 residues. The CDR3 DNA follows: TGCGCCAGCAGTCCCGGGGCCCTCCAAGAGACCCAGTACTTC. It is translated as CASSPGALQETQYF.

The CDR3 DNA follows: TGCAGTGCTGGGGGGACAGCCACTGAAGCTTTCTTT. Its protein is CSAGGTATEAFF. This sequence joins TRBV20-1 and TRBJ1-1; 7 nucleotides line up with TRBD1. J was trimmed by 4 bases and V by 5 bases; bases with no gene match: 4. The CDR3 loop spans 12 amino acids. Germline CDR1 is DFQATT and CDR2 is SNEGSKA (reference sequence).

The chain combines TRBV14 with TRBJ2-1; 9 bases are a match to TRBD2. In germline, CDR1 is SGHDN, CDR2 FVKESK. With V trimmed by 0 bases and J by 4 bases, 4 bases remained unmatched. CDR3 length equals 16 residues. Here the CDR3 reads CASSQEIAGGYNEQFF. The CDR3 DNA reads TGTGCCAGCAGCCAAGAAATCGCGGGGGGGTACAATGAGCAGTTCTTC.

This clonotype was recorded a few times. V gene TRBV6-6 combines with J gene TRBJ2-5; no reliable D call. Germline V gene lookup returns CDR1 MNHNY and CDR2 SVGAGI (reference sequence). The V end lost 8 bases, the J end lost 4 bases, and 11 bases lay between the germline ends. The CDR3 contains 12 residues. CDR3 DNA sequence: TGTGCCAGCGCAGTTACGCCAGAGACCCAGTACTTC. This codes for CASAVTPETQYF.

This chain joins TRBV6-5 and TRBJ2-1, with 9 bases matching TRBD1. Germline trimming cut 2 bases from V and 6 bases from J; bases unmatched to any gene: 14. The V gene's germline CDR1 is MNHEY and CDR2 SVGAGI. The CDR3 is 18 residues long. DNA for the CDR3: TGTGCCAGCAGTTACCCTATGACAGGGGGAAAGGGTCGCAATGAGCAGTTCTTC. This translates into CASSYPMTGGKGRNEQFF.